The 5 T cell receptor beta chains below were found in one sample sequenced in a study of blood T cell repertoires in COVID-19 (TCRdb year 2020). Libraries were constructed by the immunoSEQ multiplex PCR assay. TCRdb obtained this table from immuneACCESS and retained in-frame rearrangements with V and J assigned. These tables miss some clones; where compared with another copy, unresolved V genes account for less than half of the shortfall, and the remainder is unexplained. The sample table lists roughly 260,000 clones, over 80% of them with a count of one. Approximately 1.9% of the sample goes to the ten largest clones. Sequencing input: PBMCs or T cells enriched from blood (not recorded which). The receptors here all came from a woman aged 18-29 years who had recovered from COVID-19.

The chain recombines TRBV11-2 with TRBJ2-7; D is possibly TRBD1 (6 bases). This CDR3 spans 14 amino acids. Germline values: CDR1 SGHAT, CDR2 FQNNGV. Trimming stripped 3 bases from V and 4 bases from J, with 13 bases between. The CDR3 region is CASSFGRTGYEQYF. The CDR3 nucleotides are TGTGCCAGCAGCTTCGGCCGAACAGGGTACGAGCAGTACTTC.

V gene TRBV3-1 (or the pseudogene TRBV3-2) combines with J gene TRBJ1-6; D gene uncertain. Between the trimmed V and J ends, which lost 0 bases and 7 bases, there was a span of 10 bases. The germline V gene encodes CDR1 LGHDT and CDR2 YNNKEL (reference sequence). CDR3 size: 15 residues. CDR3 DNA: TGTGCCAGCAGCCAAGATCGACTCGTAAATTCACCCCTCCACTTT. This encodes CASSQDRLVNSPLHF.

This chain links TRBV6-2 or TRBV6-3 with TRBJ1-6; D gene uncertain. The germline gives CDR1 MNHEY, CDR2 SVGEGT. The V gene lost 4 bases and the J gene lost 7 bases, with 5 bases spanning the gap. The CDR3 sequence is 12 residues long. This CDR3 is CASSSVNSPLHF. The CDR3 DNA sequence: TGTGCCAGCAGTTCTGTAAATTCACCCCTCCACTTT.

V and J are TRBV2 and TRBJ1-1; D is unclear. The CDR3 runs to 11 residues. V dropped 6 bases and J dropped 7 bases, with 9 bases sitting between them. CDR1 SNHLY and CDR2 FYNNEI come from the germline V gene. In nucleotides, the CDR3 is TGTGCCAGCAGCCCTCGTCGTGAAGCTTTCTTT. Translating gives CASSPRREAFF.

The chain carries TRBV19 and TRBJ1-1; TRBD1 matches 10 bases. The junction had 7 bases not matched to a gene; V was cut back by 3 bases and J by 12 bases. Per the germline V gene, CDR1 is LNHDA and CDR2 is SQIVND (reference sequence). There are 13 residues in the CDR3. For the CDR3, the DNA is TGTGCCAGTAGTATGGAGGACAGGGGGAGGTCTTTCTTT. As protein: CASSMEDRGRSFF.